The 21 T cell receptor beta chains reported below all come from one sample, sequenced in a study of Graves' ophthalmopathy and Graves' hyperthyroidism. The authors amplified TCR beta CDR3 regions from RNA transcripts. HTBI primers were used in a first-round RT-PCR, which preceded a second-round multiplex PCR. TCRdb itself ran the multiplex PCR reads through MiXCR, one entry per CDR3 protein. This table has around 15,000 distinct CDR3 sequences, 46% appearing once. Sequenced sample: peripheral blood. Receptors were obtained from a woman in her forties with stable Graves' hyperthyroidism.

This chain joins TRBV3-1 and TRBJ2-7; TRBD2 matches at 7 bases. CDR1 and CDR2 (germline): LGHDT, YNNKEL (reference sequence). CDR3 length equals 12 residues. After removal of 2 bases from V and 6 bases from J, the junction contained 1 base not matched to a gene. The CDR3 DNA reads as TGTGCCAGCAGCCAATTAGCGGGCGAGCAGTACTTC. Residues: CASSQLAGEQYF.

This clonotype is medium-sized (0.01 to 0.1%) by share. The junction and the germline gene differ at one end; a read error may be behind it. This chain joins TRBV9 and TRBJ2-1; no clear D. Germline CDR1 is SGDLS and CDR2 is YYNGEE. The CDR3 length is 12 residues. CDR3 DNA sequence: TGTGCCAGCAGCGTAGGACCAAATGCGCAGTTCTTC. This encodes CASSVGPNAQFF.

This clonotype counts as medium-sized. The chain has TRBV7-2 and TRBJ2-3, with 7 bases identical to TRBD2. Losses at the gene ends were 5 bases for V and 2 bases for J; bases not matched to a gene: 4. Looked up from germline, CDR1 is SGHTA and CDR2 is FQGNSA. The CDR3 totals 14 residues. In DNA, the CDR3 is TGTGCCAGCAGCGGACTAGGTCCCACAGATACGCAGTATTTT. Encoded protein: CASSGLGPTDTQYF.

Remarks on this clonotype: The junction departs from germline at one end; a sequencing error may be responsible. The chain employs TRBV2 and TRBJ2-1; no firm D call. This CDR3 is built from 14 residues. Germline CDR1 SNHLY, CDR2 FYNNEI. The CDR3 loop is CASSEDSSYNEPFF. The CDR3 coding sequence is TGTGCCAGCAGTGAAGACAGCTCCTACAATGAGCCGTTCTTC.

The chain carries TRBV20-1 and TRBJ2-2; D is possibly TRBD1 or TRBD2 (7 bases each). CDR1 is DFQATT, CDR2 SNEGSKA, per germline (reference sequence). The CDR3 extends over 16 amino acids. V lost 8 bases to trimming and J lost 4 bases, with 23 bases between them. Here the CDR3 DNA reads TGCAGTCAGGGAGGGGGCAGATCAAGGTCCACCGGGGAGCTGTTTTTT. Protein: CSQGGGRSRSTGELFF.

This clonotype was counted once. The gene calls are TRBV2 and TRBJ2-3; perhaps TRBD2 as D (6 bases). CDR1 is SNHLY, CDR2 FYNNEI, per germline. This CDR3 has 15 residues. V was pared by 8 bases and J by 0 bases, with 15 bases between. DNA of the CDR3: TGTGCCAGCCTCCTCCTAGCGACTAGCACAGATACGCAGTATTTT. It yields the protein CASLLLATSTDTQYF.

The rearrangement links TRBV7-8 to TRBJ1-4; no definite D call. Per germline, CDR1 SGHVS and CDR2 FQNEAQ. The CDR3 totals 14 residues. The V end lost 5 bases, the J end lost 0 bases, and 7 bases lay between the germline ends. Here the CDR3 reads CASSPPPTNEKLFF. The DNA of the CDR3 is TGTGCCAGCAGCCCCCCACCAACTAATGAAAAACTGTTTTTT.

Points on this clonotype: The junction departs from the called germline gene at one end, perhaps through a read error. This chain joins TRBV7-7 and TRBJ2-5; D is perhaps TRBD2 (5 bases). Germline CDR1 and CDR2: SSHAT and FNYEAQ (reference sequence). CDR3 length: 13 amino acids. The CDR3 region is CASSPTRTETQYF. DNA for the CDR3: TGTGCTAGCAGCCCTACTAGAACGGAGACCCAGTACTTC.

The chain couples TRBV7-2 to TRBJ2-5; D is unclear. Germline assignment: CDR1 SGHTA and CDR2 FQGNSA. The CDR3 runs 11 residues. V lost 4 bases and J lost 7, with 7 bases in between. The CDR3 DNA follows: TGTGCCAGCAGCTCCAGAGGGACCCAGTACTTC. Encoded protein: CASSSRGTQYF.

This clonotype was detected many times. The chain carries TRBV12-3 or TRBV12-4 and TRBJ1-1; tentative D call: TRBD1 (5 bases). Trimming stripped 0 bases from V and 7 bases from J, with 9 bases between. This CDR3 comprises 13 residues. Here the CDR3 reads CASSLAPTDEAFF. The CDR3 region has the DNA TGTGCCAGCAGTTTAGCACCGACAGATGAAGCTTTCTTT.

On this clonotype: A much larger clone differs from this one at a single base, so this may be a read error. The chain carries TRBV5-8 and TRBJ2-3, with unresolved D. This CDR3 has 13 amino acids. From germline, CDR1 is SGHTS and CDR2 YDEGEE. Here the CDR3 reads CASRLPGTDAQYF. DNA for the CDR3: TGTGCCAGCAGATTGCCGGGCACAGATGCGCAGTATTTT.

Concerning this clonotype itself: It may be a read error: a sequence one base away is much more abundant. The chain recombines TRBV5-1 with TRBJ2-3; tentatively, D is TRBD1 (5 bases). CDR3 length: 16 amino acids. CDR1 and CDR2 (germline): SGHRS, YFSETQ. CDR3 DNA sequence: TGCGCCTGCAGCTTGGAACAGGCTGCACGCACAGATACGCAGTATTTT. It specifies CACSLEQAARTDTQYF.

This chain uses TRBV20-1 with TRBJ1-5; TRBD1 might be the D (6 bases). The CDR3 loop spans 12 amino acids. V was trimmed by 3 bases and J by 6 bases, leaving 9 bases between them. Per germline, CDR1 DFQATT and CDR2 SNEGSKA (reference sequence). CDR3 loop: CSASKGGQPQHF. The CDR3 DNA is TGCAGTGCTAGCAAGGGGGGTCAGCCCCAGCATTTT.

This clonotype is categorized as medium-sized. The V and J genes are TRBV7-2 and TRBJ2-7, with 10 bases identical to TRBD1. Per germline, CDR1 SGHTA and CDR2 FQGNSA. Trimming cost V 2 bases and J 6 bases; bases outside gene matches: 4. The length of the CDR3 is 14 residues. This CDR3 is CASSLRTGGLEQYF. The CDR3 DNA is TGTGCCAGCAGCTTAAGGACAGGGGGGCTCGAGCAGTACTTC.

Within the sample, this clonotype is large (0.1 to 1%). V is TRBV10-3 and J is TRBJ2-7; D is tentatively TRBD1 or TRBD2 (5 bases each). CDR1 and CDR2 from the germline V gene are ENHRY and SYGVKD. The CDR3 contains 15 residues. The germline V and J ends were trimmed by 9 bases and 3 bases, with 21 bases remaining between them. CDR3 loop: CAMAPGPPTYYEQYF. CDR3 nucleotide sequence: TGTGCCATGGCCCCGGGACCGCCTACTTACTACGAGCAGTACTTC.

This clonotype appeared a single time. The rearrangement uses TRBV28 and TRBJ2-1; TRBD1 might be the D (6 bases). The CDR3 extends over 13 amino acids. Germline CDR1 is MDHEN and CDR2 is SYDVKM. The germline V and J ends were trimmed by 4 bases and 4 bases, with 8 bases remaining between them. CDR3 loop: CASSWTAYNEQFF. The CDR3 bases are TGTGCCAGCAGTTGGACAGCATACAATGAGCAGTTCTTC. The complete variable domain, with remaining parts taken from reference TRBV28 and TRBJ2-1, reads DVKVTQSSRYLVKRTGEKVFLECVQDMDHENMFWYRQDPGLGLRLIYFSYDVKMKEKGDIPEGYSVSREKKERFSLILESASTNQTSMYLCASSWTAYNEQFFGPGTRLTVL.

This clonotype has at least ten counts. This chain links TRBV19 with TRBJ2-7; 11 bases agree with TRBD2. The CDR3 contains 14 residues. The germline gives CDR1 LNHDA, CDR2 SQIVND (reference sequence). J lost 3 bases, V lost 10 bases, and 8 bases had no gene match. The CDR3 DNA reads as TGTGCCACCCGGCGACTAGCGGGAAACTACGAGCAGTACTTC. Its protein is CATRRLAGNYEQYF.

The chain couples TRBV18 to TRBJ1-2, with D perhaps matching TRBD1 (5 bases). The V and J ends lost 3 bases and 3 bases respectively, with 11 bases between them. The V gene's germline CDR1 is KGHSH and CDR2 LQKENI. The CDR3 has 14 residues. The CDR3 DNA reads TGTGCCAGCTCACCGCGGGACGGACACTATGGCTACACCTTC. Protein product: CASSPRDGHYGYTF.

Only a few counts were recorded for this clonotype. This sequence joins TRBV9 and TRBJ1-2, with D maybe TRBD1 (6 bases). V lost 2 bases and J lost 8, with 22 bases in between. The CDR3 sequence is 16 residues long. Germline V gene data show CDR1 as SGDLS and CDR2 as YYNGEE. This CDR3 is CASSVDQAGRGYGYTF. The CDR3 nucleotides are TGTGCCAGCAGCGTGGACCAGGCGGGCAGGGGTTACGGCTACACCTTC.

By share, this clonotype ranks as medium-sized. The J gene is TRBJ2-1, the V gene TRBV15, with D tentatively TRBD1 or TRBD2 (5 bases each). The CDR3 is made up of 15 amino acids. The ends were cut back, 1 base at V and 4 bases at J, with 11 bases in the middle. Looked up from germline, CDR1 is LNHNV and CDR2 is YYDKDF (reference sequence). The CDR3 nucleotides are TGTGCCACCAGCAGAGCCGGGACCCCATACAATGAGCAGTTCTTC. This gives the protein CATSRAGTPYNEQFF.

This clonotype was counted once. The chain employs TRBV19 and TRBJ1-2, with 7 bases identical to TRBD1. The CDR3 consists of 13 residues. Germline V gene lookup returns CDR1 LNHDA and CDR2 SQIVND (reference sequence). V lost 10 bases, J lost 8 bases, and 13 bases stayed unmatched. CDR3 sequence: CATRTQGKDGYTF. CDR3 nucleotides: TGTGCCACTCGAACACAGGGGAAGGACGGCTACACCTTC.